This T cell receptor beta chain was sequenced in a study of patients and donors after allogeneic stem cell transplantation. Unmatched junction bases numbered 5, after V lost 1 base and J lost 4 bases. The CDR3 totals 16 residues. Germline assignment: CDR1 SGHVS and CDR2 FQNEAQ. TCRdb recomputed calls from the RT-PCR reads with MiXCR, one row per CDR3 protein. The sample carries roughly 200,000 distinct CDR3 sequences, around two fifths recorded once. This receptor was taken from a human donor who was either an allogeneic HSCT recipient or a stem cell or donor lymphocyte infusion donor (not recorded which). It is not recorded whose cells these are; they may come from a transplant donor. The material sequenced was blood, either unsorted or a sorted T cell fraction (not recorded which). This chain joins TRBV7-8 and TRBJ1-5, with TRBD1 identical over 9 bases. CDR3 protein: CASSLEGTGWNQPQHF. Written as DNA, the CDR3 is TGTGCCAGCAGCTTAGAAGGGACAGGGTGGAATCAGCCCCAGCATTTT.